This T cell receptor beta chain was sequenced in a study of blood T cell repertoires in COVID-19. Original handling: By means of reference gene primer amplification, nucleated cell counts were estimated. The protocol was immunoSEQ multiplex PCR, while the TCRdb copy is restricted to in-frame clones and leaves out a portion. From that table come the V and J calls and clone size; the DNA was used to work out D and trimming. Here the sample spans about 210,000 clones, around 88% being singletons. J was trimmed by 4 bases and V by 4 bases; bases with no gene match: 5. Germline CDR1 is MNHEY and CDR2 is SMNVEV (reference sequence). The CDR3 is made up of 14 amino acids.

The sequence derives from a man aged 18 to 30 with active or convalescent COVID-19. The chain employs TRBV27 and TRBJ2-7; 9 positions agree with TRBD1. Sequences were obtained from peripheral blood. CDR3 amino acids: CASSSPDRGYEQYF. For the CDR3, the DNA is TGTGCCAGCAGTTCCCCGGACAGGGGATACGAGCAGTACTTC.